The next 10 T cell receptor beta chains were all read from a single sample in a study of T cell responses to AZD1222 COVID-19 vaccine. Clones were sequenced by immunoSEQ multiplex PCR, and TCRdb holds only the in-frame ones, with some missing. The table has about 180,000 clones, about 90% seen once. Sequencing was performed on peripheral blood, taken 28 days after the second AZD1222 dose. All receptors derive from an adult who received the AZD1222 COVID-19 vaccine.

This chain joins TRBV7-6 and TRBJ2-5; 8 bases match TRBD2. J lost 4 bases, V lost 2 bases, and 15 bases had no gene match. The CDR3 length is 18 residues. CDR1 and CDR2 (germline): SGHVS, FNYEAQ. Here the CDR3 reads CASSLKVGRSGGVETQYF. DNA for the CDR3: TGTGCCAGCAGCTTAAAGGTGGGGAGGAGCGGGGGTGTAGAGACCCAGTACTTC.

This chain joins TRBV5-5 and TRBJ2-7; 9 bases are a match to TRBD1. This CDR3 spans 14 amino acids. Germline assignment: CDR1 SGHKS and CDR2 YYEKEE (reference sequence). V lost 5 bases, J lost 3 bases, and 6 bases stayed unmatched. As DNA, the CDR3 is TGTGCCAGCAGACCGGGACAGGGCCTCTACGAGCAGTACTTC. Translated, it gives CASRPGQGLYEQYF.

The chain joins TRBV5-8 to TRBJ1-2; D might be TRBD1 (5 bases). The V end was cut by 3 bases, the J end by 4 bases, with 16 bases between. Looked up from germline, CDR1 is SGHTS and CDR2 is YDEGEE. The CDR3 sequence is 15 residues long. The CDR3 protein is CASSSVRAQPYGYTF. The CDR3 region has the DNA TGTGCCAGCAGCTCTGTCAGGGCCCAACCCTATGGCTACACCTTC.

V gene TRBV10-3 combines with J gene TRBJ2-3, with TRBD1 identical over 7 bases. V was clipped by 8 bases and J by 2 bases; unmatched bases: 10. The CDR3 covers 15 residues. Germline CDR1 ENHRY, CDR2 SYGVKD. The DNA for the CDR3 is TGTGCCATCGGTCTAACAGGGGACACCACAGATACGCAGTATTTT. It is translated as CAIGLTGDTTDTQYF.

The chain joins TRBV7-9 to TRBJ1-2, with TRBD1 matching 8 bases. The V gene end was trimmed by 4 bases and the J gene end by 1 base; junction bases not matched to a gene: 2. The CDR3 totals 14 residues. The V gene's germline CDR1 is SEHNR and CDR2 FQNEAQ (reference sequence). The CDR3 bases are TGTGCCAGCAGCTCTGGACAGGGTAACTATGGCTACACCTTC. Amino acid sequence: CASSSGQGNYGYTF.

In its sample, this clone was seen once. The chain combines TRBV6-5 with TRBJ1-2; the D gene is possibly TRBD1 (5 bases). Germline V gene data show CDR1 as MNHEY and CDR2 as SVGAGI. Trimming cost V 6 bases and J 7 bases, with 12 bases left between them. CDR3 length: 12 residues. The CDR3 DNA is TGTGCCAGCAGAGACGGGGGGGTTGGCTACACCTTC. It codes for CASRDGGVGYTF.

The chain joins TRBV9 to TRBJ1-1; TRBD1 might be the D (6 bases). Germline V gene sequence: CDR1 SGDLS, CDR2 YYNGEE. Trimming shortened V by 0 bases and J by 1 base, and 10 bases separated the two germline ends. CDR3 length equals 15 residues. DNA for the CDR3: TGTGCCAGCAGCGTAGCCAGGGGAGGGAACACTGAAGCTTTCTTT. It specifies CASSVARGGNTEAFF.

In its sample, this clone was seen once. CDR3 bases: TGCAGCGTTGAGACGACAGGGAGAACTTCTGGGGCCAACGTCCTGACTTTC. Protein product: CSVETTGRTSGANVLTF. The chain employs TRBV29-1 and TRBJ2-6; 7 bases map to TRBD1. Germline CDR1 and CDR2: SQVTM and ANQGSEA. The CDR3 contains 17 residues. J lost 1 base, V lost 3 bases, and 9 bases had no gene match.

This chain uses TRBV9 with TRBJ1-4, with TRBD1 matching over 8 bases. The CDR3 length is 17 residues. Germline lookup yields CDR1 SGDLS and CDR2 YYNGEE. The trim removed 4 bases at V and 7 bases at J, leaving 15 bases unmatched. DNA of the CDR3: TGTGCCAGCAGCTCAGGACAGGGCGGAAATTCGGGTGAAAAACTGTTTTTT. Translation gives CASSSGQGGNSGEKLFF.

J is TRBJ1-6 and V is TRBV5-1, with D possibly matching TRBD1 (5 bases). Trimming left V 1 base short and J 5 bases short, with 7 bases between. CDR1 and CDR2 (germline): SGHRS, YFSETQ. The CDR3 is 14 amino acids. The CDR3 here is CASSLQTDNSPLHF. Here the CDR3 DNA reads TGCGCCAGCAGCTTGCAGACAGATAATTCACCCCTCCACTTT.